This T cell receptor (beta chain) is drawn from a study of a mutant IDH1 vaccine in newly diagnosed glioma. Germline-derived CDR1 and CDR2 are LGHNA and YNFKEQ. Unmatched junction bases numbered 12, after V lost 2 bases and J lost 7 bases. This CDR3 is 16 amino acids long. Produced via immunoSEQ multiplex PCR; TCRdb's table is partial and in-frame only. The sample records 70,000 to 95,000 clones, around 85% being singletons. Time point of the sample: week 23, last vaccination. In every dose of vaccine, 300 ug of mutant IDH1 20-mer peptide was given alongside topical imiquimod. With regard to this clone: Its antigen is as yet unknown.

This chain joins TRBV4-2 and TRBJ2-7; 9 bases fit TRBD2. The sample was PBMCs, taken from a glioma patient whose treatment included an IDH1 peptide vaccine. This receptor was obtained from a woman aged 50 to 65 with glioma. The CDR3 bases are TGTGCCAGCAGCCAAAGACTAGCGGAGATTCCTACAGAGCAGTACTTC. This codes for CASSQRLAEIPTEQYF.